This T cell receptor beta chain was sequenced in a study of shared T cell receptors in the human thymus. This clone has only one observation. Produced via immunoSEQ multiplex PCR; TCRdb's table is partial and in-frame only. The table has 600,000 to 900,000 clones, around 85% seen once. The V gene's germline CDR1 is LGHNA and CDR2 YSLEER. This CDR3 is 20 amino acids long. Trimming at V came to 3 bases and at J to 0 bases, leaving 15 bases not matched to a gene. The same sample was also used in a study of human thymus T cells. That work contributes: Resections removed during corrective heart surgery provided the thymus tissue used.

The source material was thymocytes. This clonotype originated in a girl less than two years old with a congenital heart defect. This rearrangement joins TRBV4-3 to TRBJ2-4; 9 nucleotides align to TRBD1. The CDR3 here is CASSHLPGTGLSLAKNIQYF. CDR3 in DNA: TGCGCCAGCAGCCACCTACCCGGGACAGGGCTCTCCTTAGCCAAAAACATTCAGTACTTC.